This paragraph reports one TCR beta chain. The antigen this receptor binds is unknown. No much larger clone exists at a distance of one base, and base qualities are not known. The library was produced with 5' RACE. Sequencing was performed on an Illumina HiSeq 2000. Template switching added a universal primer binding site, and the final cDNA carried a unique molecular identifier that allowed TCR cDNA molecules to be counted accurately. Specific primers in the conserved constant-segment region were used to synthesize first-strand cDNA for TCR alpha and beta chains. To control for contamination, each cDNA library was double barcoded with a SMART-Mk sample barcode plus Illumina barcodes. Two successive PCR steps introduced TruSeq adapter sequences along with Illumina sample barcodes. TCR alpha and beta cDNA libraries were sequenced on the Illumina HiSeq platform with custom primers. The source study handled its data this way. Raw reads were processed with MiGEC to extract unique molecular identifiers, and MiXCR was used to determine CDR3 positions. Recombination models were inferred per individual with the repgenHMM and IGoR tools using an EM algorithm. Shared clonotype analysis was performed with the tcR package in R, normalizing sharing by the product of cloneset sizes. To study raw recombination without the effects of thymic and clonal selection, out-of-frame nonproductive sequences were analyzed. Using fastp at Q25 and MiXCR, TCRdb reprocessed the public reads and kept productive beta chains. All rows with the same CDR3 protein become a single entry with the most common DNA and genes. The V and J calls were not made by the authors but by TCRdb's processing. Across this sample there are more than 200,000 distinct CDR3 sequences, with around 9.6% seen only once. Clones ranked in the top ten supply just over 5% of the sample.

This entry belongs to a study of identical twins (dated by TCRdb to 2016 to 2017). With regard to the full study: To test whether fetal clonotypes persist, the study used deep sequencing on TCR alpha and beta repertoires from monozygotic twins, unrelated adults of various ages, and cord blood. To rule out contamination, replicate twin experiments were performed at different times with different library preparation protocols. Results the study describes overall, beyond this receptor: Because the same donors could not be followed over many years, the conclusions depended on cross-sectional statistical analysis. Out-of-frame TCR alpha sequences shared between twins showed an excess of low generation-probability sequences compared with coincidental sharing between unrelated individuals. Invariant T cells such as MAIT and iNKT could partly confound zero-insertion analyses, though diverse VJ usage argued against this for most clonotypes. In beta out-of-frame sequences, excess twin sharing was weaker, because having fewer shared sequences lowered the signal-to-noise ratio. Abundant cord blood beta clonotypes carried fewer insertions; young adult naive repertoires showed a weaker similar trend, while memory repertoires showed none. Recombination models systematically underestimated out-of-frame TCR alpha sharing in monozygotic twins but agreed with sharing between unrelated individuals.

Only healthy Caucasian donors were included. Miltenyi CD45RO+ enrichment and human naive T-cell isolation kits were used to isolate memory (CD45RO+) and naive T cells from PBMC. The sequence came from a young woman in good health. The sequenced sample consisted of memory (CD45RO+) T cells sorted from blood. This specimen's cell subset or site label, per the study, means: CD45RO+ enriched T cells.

The CDR3 is CATSRPIAGGQETQYF. The DNA sequence is as follows: TGTGCCACCAGCAGGCCTATAGCGGGAGGGCAAGAGACCCAGTACTTC. The sequence links TRBV15 to TRBJ2-5; 11 central bases correspond to TRBD2. From the cysteine up to the phenylalanine, the CDR3 has a length of 16 residues. Here the CDR3 DNA is all that survives: 48 bases in frame from base 1. V and J are trimmed by 3 bases and 2 bases, and the gene matches miss 5 bases of the junction. The germline V gene (reference sequence) gives CDR1 as LNHNV and CDR2 as YYDKDF.